One sample yielded the 3 T cell receptor beta chains listed below, sequenced in a study of shared clonotypes between healthy human individuals. The method was immunoSEQ multiplex PCR; TCRdb's version includes in-frame clones alone and lacks a portion of them. The sample lists around 940,000 clones, about three quarters occurring once. The sequencing input was memory CD4+ T cells sorted from blood. Sample subset: CD45RA-negative fraction. The receptor source for this set is a man between 18 and 29 years old in good health.

This clone showed up just a few times. This chain links TRBV6-6 with TRBJ1-5, with 8 bases identical to TRBD1. In germline, CDR1 is MNHNY, CDR2 SVGAGI (reference sequence). V lost 2 bases and J lost 5; bases outside the gene matches: 8. The CDR3 is 16 residues long. CDR3 coding DNA: TGTGCCAGCAGTTACCAAGACAGGGGCCTCGATCAGCCCCAGCATTTT. Encoded protein: CASSYQDRGLDQPQHF.

The chain recombines TRBV7-9 with TRBJ1-4; D remains ambiguous. The germline gives CDR1 SEHNR, CDR2 FQNEAQ (reference sequence). V lost 1 base and J lost 6, with 9 bases in between. The CDR3 consists of 14 residues. The CDR3: CASSLDRSDEKLFF. CDR3 in DNA: TGTGCCAGCAGCTTAGATAGGTCGGATGAAAAACTGTTTTTT.

As to this clone: Other DNA sequences in the sample encode the same CDR3. The chain couples TRBV10-2 to TRBJ1-1; D is unresolved. The germline V gene encodes CDR1 WSHSY and CDR2 SAAADI. There are 13 residues in the CDR3. V shed 0 bases and J shed 9 bases, with 11 bases lying between them. Here the CDR3 reads CASSESGQVKAFF. The CDR3 DNA follows: TGCGCCAGCAGTGAGTCAGGCCAGGTGAAAGCTTTCTTT.